These 31 T cell receptor beta chains share one sample of origin, sequenced in a study of preoperative IRX-2 immunotherapy in early breast cancer (dated by TCRdb to the late 2010s). The method was the immunoSEQ multiplex PCR assay. Not all clones reach the TCRdb copy of this immuneACCESS table, which keeps in-frame sequences only. Checked studies attribute under half of the gap to unresolved V genes and leave the rest unexplained. The sample data list roughly 23,000 clones, and around 87% of these were observed just once. The ten largest make up 9% of the sample. The sample's treatment or condition label, in plain terms: preoperative locoregional IRX-2 cytokine immunotherapy. The sequencing here drew on tumor tissue, taken after IRX-2 immunotherapy. The receptors derive from a human donor with breast cancer.

The chain joins TRBV7-2 to TRBJ1-4; 7 nucleotides agree with TRBD1. The CDR3 covers 15 residues. CDR1 is SGHTA, CDR2 FQGNSA, per germline. The V segment lost 5 bases and the J segment 8 bases; nucleotides outside the gene matches: 11. The CDR3, as DNA: TGTGCCAGCAGCCCCCCGACAGGGTCGGGGGAAAAACTGTTTTTT. Amino acid sequence: CASSPPTGSGEKLFF.

The chain joins TRBV6-5 to TRBJ2-1; D possibly uses TRBD1 or TRBD2 (6 bases each). Trimming cost V 8 bases and J 5 bases, with 19 bases left between them. This CDR3 region has 15 residues. Germline assignment: CDR1 MNHEY and CDR2 SVGAGI. DNA of the CDR3: TGTGCCAGCCTCAGGCCCGGGGGCCAGAACAATGAGCAGTTCTTC. Its translation is CASLRPGGQNNEQFF.

This chain uses TRBV6-4 with TRBJ2-3, with 9 bases identical to TRBD2. V shed 7 bases and J 3 bases; nucleotides not matched to a gene: 8. Per the germline V gene, CDR1 is MRHNA and CDR2 is SNTAGT. The CDR3 runs 15 residues. The CDR3 protein is CASNPTSGGTDTQYF. CDR3 sequence (DNA): TGTGCCAGCAATCCGACTAGCGGAGGGACAGATACGCAGTATTTT.

This chain connects TRBV6-6 to TRBJ1-4; D is uncertain. Looked up from germline, CDR1 is MNHNY and CDR2 is SVGAGI (reference sequence). The CDR3 loop spans 14 amino acids. Trimming removed 2 bases from V and 8 bases from J, with 12 bases in between. CDR3: CASSYGQEFEKLFF. CDR3 coding DNA: TGTGCCAGCAGTTACGGTCAGGAGTTCGAAAAACTGTTTTTT.

The CDR3 loop reads CASSPLLGATTEAFF. The DNA of the CDR3 is TGTGCCAGCAGCCCCTTACTGGGGGCGACCACTGAAGCTTTCTTT. The chain recombines TRBV5-8 with TRBJ1-1; D is perhaps TRBD1 (6 bases). The germline V gene has CDR1 SGHTS and CDR2 YDEGEE. The CDR3 totals 15 residues. Trimming pared 4 bases from V and 4 bases from J, leaving 17 bases between.

This rearrangement joins TRBV6-5 to TRBJ1-2; possibly TRBD1 for D (5 bases). V was cut by 2 bases and J by 6 bases, with 16 bases left in between. This CDR3 is built from 15 residues. CDR1 and CDR2 from the germline V gene are MNHEY and SVGAGI. The DNA for the CDR3 is TGTGCCAGCAGTTACCAGTCGGGGGGAGGAGATGGCTACACCTTC. Protein: CASSYQSGGGDGYTF.

This rearrangement joins TRBV15 to TRBJ2-7; D perhaps matches TRBD2 (5 bases). Germline V gene sequence: CDR1 LNHNV, CDR2 YYDKDF (reference sequence). Deletions cut 5 bases from V and 3 bases from J, with 11 bases between. This CDR3 is 13 amino acids long. The CDR3 nucleotides are TGTGCCACCAGCTATTACCGGGACTACGAGCAGTACTTC. It is translated as CATSYYRDYEQYF.

The chain couples TRBV9 to TRBJ2-1; 8 nucleotides line up with TRBD1. Germline CDR1 and CDR2: SGDLS and YYNGEE. This CDR3 spans 13 amino acids. Trimming removed 4 bases from V and 5 bases from J; junction bases left unmatched: 2. CDR3: CASSLGQDNEQFF. Written as DNA, the CDR3 is TGTGCCAGCAGCTTGGGACAGGACAATGAGCAGTTCTTC.

This clone was recorded a few times. The chain carries TRBV4-2 and TRBJ2-2; TRBD2 is a possible D gene (6 bases). Trimming stripped 4 bases from V and 2 bases from J, with 14 bases between. The CDR3 has 16 amino acids. CDR1 is LGHNA and CDR2 is YNFKEQ in the germline V gene. The CDR3 here is CASSPGTDRNTGELFF. The CDR3 DNA is TGTGCCAGCAGCCCCGGGACTGATCGTAACACCGGGGAGCTGTTTTTT.

This chain's CDR3 is CASSFGTSGRRETQYF. CDR3 nucleotide sequence: TGCGCCAGCAGCTTTGGGACTAGCGGGAGGAGAGAGACCCAGTACTTC. The chain has TRBV5-1 and TRBJ2-5, with 15 bases identical to TRBD2. The germline gives CDR1 SGHRS, CDR2 YFSETQ. CDR3 size: 16 residues. The trim removed 2 bases at V and 4 bases at J, leaving 3 bases unmatched.

CDR3 protein: CASSMGYLSTDTQYF. The CDR3 nucleotides read TGTGCCAGTAGTATGGGGTACCTTAGCACAGATACGCAGTATTTT. This sequence joins TRBV19 and TRBJ2-3; D remains unclear. V was clipped by 3 bases and J by 0 bases, with 10 bases between them. The CDR3 is 15 residues long. Germline-derived CDR1 and CDR2 are LNHDA and SQIVND (reference sequence).

The chain carries TRBV4-3 and TRBJ1-4; unclear D gene. V gave up 1 base and J gave up 4 bases, with 13 bases separating them. The CDR3 spans 16 residues. The germline V gene encodes CDR1 LGHNA and CDR2 YSLEER. The CDR3 loop reads CASSQARNGLNEKLFF. CDR3 bases: TGCGCCAGCAGCCAAGCTCGGAACGGGCTTAATGAAAAACTGTTTTTT.

This chain uses TRBV5-4 with TRBJ2-7, with a possible D match to TRBD1 (5 bases). Trimming left V 4 bases short and J 2 bases short, with 16 bases between. CDR1 is SGHNT, CDR2 YYREEE, per germline (reference sequence). The CDR3 consists of 15 residues. CDR3 region: CASSVQGLSPYEQYF. DNA of the CDR3: TGTGCCAGCAGCGTCCAGGGTCTTAGCCCCTACGAGCAGTACTTC. The whole variable domain, filled in from reference TRBV5-4 and TRBJ2-7, reads ETGVTQSPTHLIKTRGQQVTLRCSSQSGHNTVSWYQQALGQGPQFIFQYYREEENGRGNFPPRFSGLQFPNYSSELNVNALELDDSALYLCASSVQGLSPYEQYFGPGTRLTVT.

V is TRBV11-2 and J is TRBJ1-4, with 8 positions matching TRBD1. The CDR3 runs to 14 residues. V gave up 5 bases and J gave up 7 bases; unmatched junction bases: 6. Germline CDR1 is SGHAT and CDR2 is FQNNGV. CDR3 DNA sequence: TGTGCCAGCAGCCGAGGACAGGGCCCTGAAAAACTGTTTTTT. This gives the protein CASSRGQGPEKLFF.

V gene TRBV18 combines with J gene TRBJ2-3; TRBD1 matches at 7 bases. V lost 3 bases and J lost 3; bases outside the gene matches: 6. Germline CDR1 KGHSH, CDR2 LQKENI. The CDR3 length is 15 residues. The CDR3: CASSPQTQGTDTQYF. CDR3 nucleotides: TGTGCCAGCTCACCTCAAACACAGGGGACAGATACGCAGTATTTT.

V gene TRBV29-1 combines with J gene TRBJ2-1; 12 nucleotides line up with TRBD2. The germline V gene encodes CDR1 SQVTM and CDR2 ANQGSEA. The junction had 5 bases not matched to a gene; V was cut back by 4 bases and J by 1 base. CDR3 length: 16 amino acids. The chain's CDR3 is CSVVASGGDSYNEQFF. The CDR3 nucleotides read TGCAGCGTTGTTGCTAGCGGGGGGGATTCCTACAATGAGCAGTTCTTC.

This clone was observed a few times. The J gene is TRBJ1-3, the V gene TRBV19, with D tentatively TRBD1 (6 bases). This CDR3 region has 17 residues. V gave up 4 bases and J gave up 0 bases, with 16 bases separating them. Germline CDR1 reads LNHDA; CDR2 reads SQIVND (reference sequence). The CDR3 nucleotides read TGTGCCAGTAGTACCTACCCCCGGGACAACTCTGGAAACACCATATATTTT. Amino acid sequence: CASSTYPRDNSGNTIYF.

V is TRBV7-2 and J is TRBJ1-1; D not resolved. The V gene's germline CDR1 is SGHTA and CDR2 FQGNSA. The CDR3 is made up of 13 amino acids. The V end lost 0 bases, the J end lost 1 base, and 3 bases lay between the germline ends. CDR3 amino acids: CASSLAENTEAFF. The CDR3, as DNA: TGTGCCAGCAGCTTAGCCGAGAACACTGAAGCTTTCTTT.

The chain carries TRBV4-1 and TRBJ2-5, with 12 bases matching TRBD1. The germline gives CDR1 MGHRA, CDR2 YSYEKL. The CDR3 totals 15 residues. V gave up 8 bases and J gave up 5 bases; unmatched junction bases: 9. The CDR3 loop is CASGPGTGGSETQYF. The CDR3 nucleotides read TGCGCCAGCGGACCCGGGACAGGGGGCTCGGAGACCCAGTACTTC.

This sequence joins TRBV11-3 and TRBJ2-7; 14 nucleotides line up with TRBD2. The CDR3 covers 15 residues. CDR1 and CDR2 from the germline V gene are SGHNT and YENEEA. Trimming took 5 bases from V and 3 from J; bases not matched to a gene: 3. The CDR3 loop is CASSAGLAGDYEQYF. The CDR3 region has the DNA TGTGCCAGCAGCGCGGGACTAGCGGGAGACTACGAGCAGTACTTC. Combining the CDR3 with reference TRBV11-3 and TRBJ2-7 gives the whole variable domain EAGVVQSPRYKIIEKKQPVAFWCNPISGHNTLYWYLQNLGQGPELLIRYENEEAVDDSQLPKDRFSAERLKGVDSTLKIQPAELGDSAVYLCASSAGLAGDYEQYFGPGTRLTVT.

This chain links TRBV11-2 with TRBJ2-7; 10 positions match TRBD2. The CDR3 spans 16 residues. Trimming removed 5 bases from V and 3 bases from J; junction bases left unmatched: 10. Looked up from germline, CDR1 is SGHAT and CDR2 is FQNNGV. The CDR3: CASSPTGTSVLYEQYF. The CDR3 DNA is TGTGCCAGCAGCCCAACCGGGACTAGCGTTCTCTACGAGCAGTACTTC.

The rearrangement links TRBV12-5 to TRBJ2-1; D not resolved. V gave up 0 bases and J gave up 7 bases, with 7 bases separating them. CDR3 length: 13 amino acids. The germline gives CDR1 LGHNT, CDR2 FRNRAP. For the CDR3, the DNA is TGTGCTAGTGGTTTGGTACCCGAGAATGAGCAGTTCTTC. Translating gives CASGLVPENEQFF.

The chain combines TRBV11-2 with TRBJ1-5, with unresolved D. CDR1 is SGHAT, CDR2 FQNNGV, per germline. Trimming shortened V by 1 base and J by 5 bases, and 15 bases separated the two germline ends. This CDR3 is built from 16 residues. CDR3 sequence: CASSLGWGRGDQPQHF. In DNA, the CDR3 is TGTGCCAGCAGCTTAGGCTGGGGAAGAGGTGATCAGCCCCAGCATTTT. Variable domain in full (rest from reference TRBV11-2 and TRBJ1-5): EAGVAQSPRYKIIEKRQSVAFWCNPISGHATLYWYQQILGQGPKLLIQFQNNGVVDDSQLPKDRFSAERLKGVDSTLKIQPAKLEDSAVYLCASSLGWGRGDQPQHFGDGTRLSIL.

The chain has TRBV19 and TRBJ2-7; D is unresolved. V shed 3 bases and J shed 0 bases, with 12 bases lying between them. Germline V gene lookup returns CDR1 LNHDA and CDR2 SQIVND (reference sequence). This CDR3 is 15 amino acids long. The DNA for the CDR3 is TGTGCCAGTAGTATGTTCGGTCAGACCTCCTACGAGCAGTACTTC. It encodes CASSMFGQTSYEQYF.

The chain has TRBV25-1 and TRBJ1-1; D remains ambiguous. The CDR3 has 13 amino acids. From germline, CDR1 is MGHDK and CDR2 SYGVNS. V lost 1 base and J 1 base, leaving 4 bases between the germline ends. The CDR3 loop reads CASSEFRNTEAFF. In DNA, the CDR3 is TGTGCCAGCAGTGAATTCAGGAACACTGAAGCTTTCTTT.

This clone was counted once. Written as DNA, the CDR3 is TGTGCCAGCAGCAGTACAGGGGGAGGGTATGAAAAACTGTTTTTT. Residues: CASSSTGGGYEKLFF. V gene TRBV5-4 combines with J gene TRBJ1-4; 8 bases are a match to TRBD1. Germline lookup yields CDR1 SGHNT and CDR2 YYREEE (reference sequence). The CDR3 runs to 15 residues. V shed 4 bases and J 6 bases; nucleotides not matched to a gene: 8. The whole variable domain, remainder taken from reference TRBV5-4 and TRBJ1-4, is ETGVTQSPTHLIKTRGQQVTLRCSSQSGHNTVSWYQQALGQGPQFIFQYYREEENGRGNFPPRFSGLQFPNYSSELNVNALELDDSALYLCASSSTGGGYEKLFFGSGTQLSVL.

The V call is TRBV7-6, the J call TRBJ2-6; D is possibly TRBD1 (6 bases). CDR3 size: 17 residues. The germline V gene has CDR1 SGHVS and CDR2 FNYEAQ. Trimming pared 2 bases from V and 2 bases from J, leaving 13 bases between. The CDR3 DNA is TGTGCCAGCAGCTTATACAGGGCAGGGACTGGGGCCAACGTCCTGACTTTC. Protein product: CASSLYRAGTGANVLTF.

The J gene is TRBJ2-1, the V gene TRBV5-1; D is unresolved. CDR1 is SGHRS and CDR2 is YFSETQ in the germline V gene. The CDR3 consists of 14 residues. Trimming removed 4 bases from V and 1 base from J, with 9 bases in between. The CDR3 region is CASSQGESYNEQFF. The CDR3 nucleotides are TGCGCCAGCAGCCAAGGAGAGTCCTACAATGAGCAGTTCTTC.

The V gene is TRBV5-5, the J gene TRBJ2-5; 8 nucleotides line up with TRBD1. From germline, CDR1 is SGHKS and CDR2 YYEKEE (reference sequence). The CDR3 is 14 residues long. V shed 5 bases and J 1 base; nucleotides not matched to a gene: 4. For the CDR3, the DNA is TGTGCCAGCAGGCCCGGGACAGGCCAAGAGACCCAGTACTTC. Protein sequence: CASRPGTGQETQYF.

J is TRBJ2-3 and V is TRBV9; either TRBD1 or TRBD2 may fit D (5 bases each). CDR1 is SGDLS and CDR2 is YYNGEE in the germline V gene. V lost 2 bases and J lost 9, with 13 bases in between. The CDR3 is 13 residues long. The CDR3 DNA follows: TGTGCCAGCAGCGTGATGGATGAGGGGACGCAGTATTTT. Residues: CASSVMDEGTQYF.

This chain uses TRBV2 with TRBJ1-1; 7 nucleotides align to TRBD1. Germline lookup yields CDR1 SNHLY and CDR2 FYNNEI. This CDR3 has 16 residues. V was pared by 4 bases and J by 2 bases, with 10 bases of the junction left unmatched. The CDR3 DNA follows: TGTGCCAGCAGTGGGGCCAGGGGGGGCGGTAACACTGAAGCTTTCTTT. Protein sequence: CASSGARGGGNTEAFF.